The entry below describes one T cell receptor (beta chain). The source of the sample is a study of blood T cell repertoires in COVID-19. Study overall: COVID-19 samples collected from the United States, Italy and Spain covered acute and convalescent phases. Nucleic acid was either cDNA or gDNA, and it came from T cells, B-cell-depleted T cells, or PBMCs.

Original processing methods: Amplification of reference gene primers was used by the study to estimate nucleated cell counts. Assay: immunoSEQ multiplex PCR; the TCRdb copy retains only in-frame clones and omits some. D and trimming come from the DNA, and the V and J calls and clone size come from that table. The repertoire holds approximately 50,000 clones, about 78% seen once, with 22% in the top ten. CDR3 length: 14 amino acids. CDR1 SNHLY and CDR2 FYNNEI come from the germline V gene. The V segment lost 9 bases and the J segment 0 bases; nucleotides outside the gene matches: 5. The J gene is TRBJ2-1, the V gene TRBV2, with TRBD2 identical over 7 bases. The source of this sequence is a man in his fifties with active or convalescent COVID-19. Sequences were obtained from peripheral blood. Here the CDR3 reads CASKGGSSYNEQFF. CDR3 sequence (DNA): TGTGCCAGTAAGGGCGGGAGCTCCTACAATGAGCAGTTCTTC. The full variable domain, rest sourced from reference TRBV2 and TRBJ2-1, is EPEVTQTPSHQVTQMGQEVILRCVPISNHLYFYWYRQILGQKVEFLVSFYNNEISEKSEIFDDQFSVERPDGSNFTLKIRSTKLEDSAMYFCASKGGSSYNEQFFGPGTRLTVL.